This is a list of T cell receptor beta chains from one sample in a study of identical twins. Using its own MiXCR run on the 5' RACE reads, TCRdb lists one record per CDR3 protein. The sample consists of under 900,000 distinct CDR3 sequences, about 18% of them appearing once. The same data also went into a second study, on T cells expressing NK-cell markers.

The sequenced sample was PBMCs. The receptor set was obtained from a woman aged 18-29 years in good health. The CDR3 runs from the conserved cysteine through the conserved F or W. A D gene is named only where the DNA matches it firmly. The listing skips clone size in some rows; elsewhere it reads once, few, many or a size class.

abundance | j_gene | d_gene | v_gene | CDR3nt | CDR3aa
. | TRBJ1-1 | . | TRBV4-3 | TGCGCCAGCAGCCGGACATTCCAATCTGCGCAGGACACTGAAGCTTTCTTT | CASSRTFQSAQDTEAFF
many | TRBJ2-1 | TRBD2 | TRBV6-4 | TGTGCCAGCAGTGGGACTAGCGGGAACAATGAGCAGTTCTTC | CASSGTSGNNEQFF
. | TRBJ2-5 | TRBD2 | TRBV10-3 | TGTGCCATCAATAGCGGGATTCAAGAGACCCAGTACTTC | CAINSGIQETQYF
few | TRBJ1-3 | . | TRBV5-1 | TGCGCCAGCAGCTCGGAGGGAGACTCTGGAAACACCATATATTTT | CASSSEGDSGNTIYF
. | TRBJ2-5 | TRBD2 | TRBV12-3/TRBV12-4 | TGTGCCAGCGCCCCCGGACTAGCGGGAGGGACCCAGTACTTC | CASAPGLAGGTQYF
few | TRBJ1-2 | . | TRBV6-1 | TGTGCCAGCAGCCAGAGGGACGCCGTCTATGGCTACACCTTC | CASSQRDAVYGYTF
many | TRBJ2-3 | TRBD2 | TRBV20-1 | TGCAGTGCTGACCCCCCCAGCGGGAGGAACACAGATACGCAGTATTTT | CSADPPSGRNTDTQYF
few | TRBJ2-1 | TRBD2 | TRBV6-5 | TGTGCCAGCAGTTTGAGCGGGAGCCACAATGAGCAGTTCTTC | CASSLSGSHNEQFF
. | TRBJ2-2 | . | TRBV6-1 | TGTGCCAGCAGTCCGAATATCTGGGGCGGGGAGCTGTTTTTT | CASSPNIWGGELFF
few | TRBJ2-2 | . | TRBV5-1 | TGCGCCAGCAGCTTGGAAGGCCGTACCGGGGAGCTGTTTTTT | CASSLEGRTGELFF
. | TRBJ1-4 | TRBD1 | TRBV20-1 | TGCAGTGCTTTTAGGACAGGAGGTGTCTCCGAAAAACTGTTTTTT | CSAFRTGGVSEKLFF
few | TRBJ2-5 | . | TRBV7-2 | TGTGCCAGTCGTCGAGGGGGTCGGGTGGAGACCCAGTACTTC | CASRRGGRVETQYF
. | TRBJ2-5 | . | TRBV29-1 | TGCAGCGTTGCGATTCGGGGTAAAGAGACCCAGTACTTC | CSVAIRGKETQYF
. | TRBJ2-3 | TRBD1 | TRBV19 | TGTGCCAGTAGCCAACAGGGGCGGCCCACAGATACGCAGTATTTT | CASSQQGRPTDTQYF
many | TRBJ2-3 | TRBD1 | TRBV5-1 | TGCGCCAGCAGCTTCAGACAGGGTGCAGATACGCAGTATTTT | CASSFRQGADTQYF
few | TRBJ2-7 | . | TRBV20-1 | TGCAGTGCTAGACGGGGTGGCATGGGCTACGAGCAGTACTTC | CSARRGGMGYEQYF
. | TRBJ2-1 | . | TRBV7-8 | TGTGCCAGCAGCGCCAGGACAGCCCCCAATGAGCAGTTCTTC | CASSARTAPNEQFF
. | TRBJ2-2 | TRBD1 | TRBV7-2 | TGTGCCAGCAGCCTAAAGGGACAGGGGAGGACCGGGGAGCTGTTTTTT | CASSLKGQGRTGELFF
. | TRBJ2-4 | . | TRBV5-1 | TGCGCCAGCAGCCCGGGGTCATCTAACATTCAGTACTTC | CASSPGSSNIQYF
. | TRBJ2-5 | . | TRBV12-3/TRBV12-4 | TGTGCCAGCAGTTTTAGGACGCGGATACCACAAGAGACCCAGTACTTC | CASSFRTRIPQETQYF
. | TRBJ2-5 | . | TRBV12-3/TRBV12-4 | TGTGCCAGCAGTCCATGGAGCAGGGAGGAGACCCAGTACTTC | CASSPWSREETQYF
. | TRBJ2-6 | . | TRBV5-1 | TGCGCCAGCAGCTTGGTAACAGCCTCTGGGGCCAACGTCCTGACTTTC | CASSLVTASGANVLTF
. | TRBJ2-1 | . | TRBV20-1 | TGCAGTGCCCTATCCAATGAGCAGTTCTTC | CSALSNEQFF
few | TRBJ1-1 | . | TRBV12-3/TRBV12-4 | TGTGCCAGCAGCGCGAGAATAATCCTCGGGGTCGCCTCGGGAGCTTTCTTT | CASSARIILGVASGAFF
few | TRBJ2-1 | . | TRBV6-1 | TGTGCCAGCAGAGGGACCTCTTCCCCCAATGAGCAGTTCTTC | CASRGTSSPNEQFF
. | TRBJ1-3 | . | TRBV5-1 | TGCGCCAGCAGCTTGGCCGGGAGAGACAGGAACACCATATATTTT | CASSLAGRDRNTIYF